This T cell receptor beta chain was sequenced in a study of control samples from healthy donors and cancer patients. Measured with immunoSEQ multiplex PCR; TCRdb has only the in-frame clones, and not every one. The data contain 70,000 to 75,000 clones, around nine tenths of them singletons. Trimming pared 4 bases from V and 7 bases from J, leaving 14 bases between. CDR1 GTSNPN and CDR2 SVGIG come from the germline V gene (reference sequence). This CDR3 has 14 amino acids. Sequenced: PBMCs. This TCR was recovered from a man in his sixties with lung cancer. This chain uses TRBV30 with TRBJ1-6; a weak D match, TRBD1 (5 bases). The CDR3 nucleotides are TGTGCCTGGAATCTCTTGGGGGGGAATTCACCCCTCCACTTT. Translating gives CAWNLLGGNSPLHF.